The 22 T cell receptor beta chains below all came from one sample that was sequenced in a study of cytomegalovirus exposure and HLA in healthy donors (dated by TCRdb to 2016 to 2017). Library prep was done by the immunoSEQ multiplex PCR assay. A mixture of 60 forward primers for TCR Vbeta segments and 13 reverse primers for TCR Jbeta segments was used in the multiplex PCR. In TCRdb, the immuneACCESS table is reduced to in-frame sequences with V and J assigned. These tables do not hold every clone; where another copy was compared, an unresolved V gene accounts for under half, and the others remain unexplained. In all, the sample holds some 140,000 clones, and 66% of those were seen once. The ten biggest clones cover 1.6% of the sample. Specimen: PBMCs. The receptors stem from a human donor in good health.

In its sample, this clone was seen a few times. The CDR3 DNA follows: TGTGCCAGCACCCCGGGACAGGGGGCAGAGACCCAGTACTTC. It yields the protein CASTPGQGAETQYF. The chain combines TRBV5-4 with TRBJ2-5; 12 bases map to TRBD1. V shed 6 bases and J 4 bases; nucleotides not matched to a gene: 4. Germline CDR1 and CDR2: SGHNT and YYREEE (reference sequence). The CDR3 is 14 amino acids.

CDR3 coding DNA: TGTGCCATCCTCGGGACAGGGTCCTACGAGCAGTACTTC. This translates into CAILGTGSYEQYF. The V gene is TRBV10-3, the J gene TRBJ2-7; TRBD1 aligns across 9 bases. Losses at the gene ends were 8 bases for V and 1 base for J; bases not matched to a gene: 3. From germline, CDR1 is ENHRY and CDR2 SYGVKD. CDR3 length: 13 residues.

V and J are TRBV11-2 and TRBJ2-7, with D perhaps TRBD2 (7 bases). The CDR3 totals 15 residues. CDR1 and CDR2 from the germline V gene are SGHAT and FQNNGV. V dropped 7 bases and J dropped 0 bases, with 16 bases sitting between them. The CDR3 DNA reads TGTGCCAGCATATTAGGGGGGGGGAGCTCCTACGAGCAGTACTTC. Amino acids: CASILGGGSSYEQYF.

This rearrangement joins TRBV5-8 to TRBJ2-3, with 13 bases matching TRBD2. Trimming took 0 bases from V and 6 from J; bases not matched to a gene: 13. Germline loops: CDR1 SGHTS, CDR2 YDEGEE. The CDR3 contains 19 residues. DNA of the CDR3: TGTGCCAGCAGCTTGGGGGGACTAGCGGGGTCCATATGGTCGGATACGCAGTATTTT. As protein: CASSLGGLAGSIWSDTQYF.

This chain links TRBV10-2 with TRBJ2-7; perhaps TRBD1 as D (6 bases). The CDR3 length is 12 residues. Trimming cost V 3 bases and J 6 bases, with 9 bases left between them. Germline-derived CDR1 and CDR2 are WSHSY and SAAADI. The CDR3 here is CASSEAGVEQYF. CDR3 DNA sequence: TGCGCCAGCAGTGAAGCAGGGGTCGAGCAGTACTTC.

The V gene is TRBV18, the J gene TRBJ1-1; D is unclear. The CDR3 has 15 residues. V was clipped by 1 base and J by 1 base, with 10 bases between them. Germline loops: CDR1 KGHSH, CDR2 LQKENI. This CDR3 is CASSPLSIANTEAFF. CDR3 nucleotide sequence: TGTGCCAGCTCACCACTCAGTATAGCGAACACTGAAGCTTTCTTT.

CDR3 nucleotides: TGTGCCAGCAGGCTGACAGGCACAGATACGCAGTATTTT. This sequence encodes CASRLTGTDTQYF. The gene calls are TRBV2 and TRBJ2-3; a possible D gene is TRBD1 (5 bases). This CDR3 is 13 amino acids long. Germline V gives CDR1 SNHLY, CDR2 FYNNEI. The V end was cut by 6 bases, the J end by 1 base, with 8 bases between. The complete variable domain, with remaining parts taken from reference TRBV2 and TRBJ2-3, reads EPEVTQTPSHQVTQMGQEVILRCVPISNHLYFYWYRQILGQKVEFLVSFYNNEISEKSEIFDDQFSVERPDGSNFTLKIRSTKLEDSAMYFCASRLTGTDTQYFGPGTRLTVL.

The rearrangement joins TRBV5-1 to TRBJ2-2, with D possibly matching TRBD1 (5 bases). Trimming took off 1 base at V and 0 bases at J, with 19 bases between the two ends. Germline CDR1 SGHRS, CDR2 YFSETQ. The CDR3 spans 19 residues. This chain's CDR3 is CASSLPVAQTAANTGELFF. The CDR3, as DNA: TGCGCCAGCAGCTTGCCCGTGGCCCAGACAGCCGCGAACACCGGGGAGCTGTTTTTT.

This chain joins TRBV9 and TRBJ1-1; the D gene is possibly TRBD1 (5 bases). The CDR3 spans 17 residues. Trimming shortened V by 0 bases and J by 4 bases, and 19 bases separated the two germline ends. The germline CDR1 and CDR2 sequences are SGDLS and YYNGEE. The CDR3, as DNA: TGTGCCAGCAGCGTAGTAGAGGCCGTCATCGGGGGCACTGAAGCTTTCTTT. This gives the protein CASSVVEAVIGGTEAFF.

The CDR3 coding sequence is TGTGCCAGCAGTCCGGGGGGACAGGGATATTACGAGCAGTACTTC. Translated, it gives CASSPGGQGYYEQYF. The chain carries TRBV11-2 and TRBJ2-7; 9 nucleotides align to TRBD1. In germline, CDR1 is SGHAT, CDR2 FQNNGV. The trim removed 6 bases at V and 4 bases at J, leaving 10 bases unmatched. The CDR3 runs 15 residues.

V gene TRBV4-1 combines with J gene TRBJ1-5, with D perhaps TRBD1 (5 bases). CDR3 length: 18 amino acids. Germline lookup yields CDR1 MGHRA and CDR2 YSYEKL. Trimming pared 1 base from V and 2 bases from J, leaving 18 bases between. As DNA, the CDR3 is TGCGCCAGCAGCCAAGTCGGCAAACAGGCTAAGGGCAATCAGCCCCAGCATTTT. It codes for CASSQVGKQAKGNQPQHF.

This chain uses TRBV12-5 with TRBJ2-1; TRBD1 agrees at 10 bases. J lost 8 bases, V lost 9 bases, and 28 bases had no gene match. In germline, CDR1 is LGHNT, CDR2 FRNRAP. The CDR3 is made up of 20 amino acids. The CDR3 spells CASSPPPGQGSSGSRDEQFF. CDR3 coding DNA: TGTGCTAGCTCACCACCACCGGGACAGGGGTCCTCTGGGTCTAGGGATGAGCAGTTCTTC. Based on the CDR3 plus reference TRBV12-5 and TRBJ2-1, the full variable domain is DARVTQTPRHKVTEMGQEVTMRCQPILGHNTVFWYRQTMMQGLELLAYFRNRAPLDDSGMPKDRFSAEMPDATLATLKIQPSEPRDSAVYFCASSPPPGQGSSGSRDEQFFGPGTRLTVL.

The chain has TRBV5-1 and TRBJ2-1, with 7 nucleotides matching TRBD2. V was pared by 3 bases and J by 8 bases, with 5 bases of the junction left unmatched. This CDR3 is built from 13 residues. CDR1 and CDR2 (germline): SGHRS, YFSETQ. In DNA form, the CDR3 reads TGCGCCAGCAGCTCGGGAGGCGGGGATGAGCAGTTCTTC. It specifies CASSSGGGDEQFF. Drawing the rest from reference TRBV5-1 and TRBJ2-1, the complete variable domain is KAGVTQTPRYLIKTRGQQVTLSCSPISGHRSVSWYQQTPGQGLQFLFEYFSETQRNKGNFPGRFSGRQFSNSRSEMNVSTLELGDSALYLCASSSGGGDEQFFGPGTRLTVL.

V gene TRBV11-2 combines with J gene TRBJ1-2; 12 bases agree with TRBD1. The CDR3 runs 16 residues. Losses at the gene ends were 5 bases for V and 3 bases for J; bases not matched to a gene: 7. Per the germline V gene, CDR1 is SGHAT and CDR2 is FQNNGV. CDR3 in DNA: TGTGCCAGCAGCCGGCCCGGGACAGGGGGCGACTATGGCTACACCTTC. It encodes CASSRPGTGGDYGYTF.

The chain carries TRBV4-1 and TRBJ2-1; D is perhaps TRBD1 (6 bases). V lost 0 bases and J lost 8, with 14 bases in between. The germline V gene has CDR1 MGHRA and CDR2 YSYEKL. This CDR3 contains 15 residues. CDR3 amino acids: CASSQEVGQGYEQFF. The CDR3 DNA reads TGCGCCAGCAGCCAAGAAGTTGGGCAGGGGTATGAGCAGTTCTTC.

The chain employs TRBV11-3 and TRBJ2-1; 7 bases line up with TRBD2. V shed 5 bases, J shed 7 bases, and the junction held 14 bases outside the gene matches. The CDR3 has 16 amino acids. Germline V gene lookup returns CDR1 SGHNT and CDR2 YENEEA. The CDR3 coding sequence is TGTGCCAGCAGCCCGCGTCGAGGGAGGGCCGGGAATGAGCAGTTCTTC. Amino acids: CASSPRRGRAGNEQFF.

This clone was detected a few times. V usage is TRBV6-5 and J usage is TRBJ2-1, with TRBD1 as a possible D gene (6 bases). The CDR3 spans 12 residues. Germline loops: CDR1 MNHEY, CDR2 SVGAGI. Trimming stripped 5 bases from V and 9 bases from J, with 11 bases between. Written as DNA, the CDR3 is TGTGCCAGCAGTGCAGGGGCGTCTGAGCAGTTCTTC. Amino acid sequence: CASSAGASEQFF.

V is TRBV28 and J is TRBJ1-1; D call uncertain. Germline V gives CDR1 MDHEN, CDR2 SYDVKM. This CDR3 is 11 amino acids long. Trimming cost V 6 bases and J 1 base, with 3 bases left between them. CDR3 sequence (DNA): TGTGCCAGCAGGGCGAACACTGAAGCTTTCTTT. It yields the protein CASRANTEAFF.

The rearrangement links TRBV27 to TRBJ2-5; D not certain. V was cut by 8 bases and J by 5 bases, with 6 bases left in between. Germline loops: CDR1 MNHEY, CDR2 SMNVEV (reference sequence). The CDR3 has 10 amino acids. CDR3 DNA sequence: TGTGCCAGCGGCACCGAGACCCAGTACTTC. This sequence encodes CASGTETQYF.

The chain links TRBV7-2 to TRBJ2-3, with D possibly being TRBD1 (6 bases). Trimming took 0 bases from V and 0 from J, leaving 10 bases between them. This CDR3 is built from 16 residues. From germline, CDR1 is SGHTA and CDR2 FQGNSA. The CDR3 nucleotides read TGTGCCAGCAGCTTAGCCGGACAGACTAGCACAGATACGCAGTATTTT. It is translated as CASSLAGQTSTDTQYF.

This chain links TRBV9 with TRBJ2-7; 9 bases agree with TRBD2. V lost 0 bases to trimming and J lost 2 bases; unmatched junction nucleotides: 6. The length of the CDR3 is 16 residues. Per germline, CDR1 SGDLS and CDR2 YYNGEE. The CDR3 coding sequence is TGTGCCAGCAGCGTAGGAGCCAGCGGGGGGACCTACGAGCAGTACTTC. This sequence encodes CASSVGASGGTYEQYF.

V is TRBV18 and J is TRBJ2-1, with TRBD2 matching 13 bases. V was pared by 6 bases and J by 6 bases, with 5 bases of the junction left unmatched. The CDR3 is 15 residues long. Germline V gene lookup returns CDR1 KGHSH and CDR2 LQKENI. This CDR3 reads CASSSGTSGINEQFF. CDR3 nucleotides: TGTGCCAGCTCCTCAGGGACTAGCGGGATCAATGAGCAGTTCTTC.